Below, 14 T cell receptor beta chains from the same sample are listed, as sequenced in a study of blood T cell repertoires in COVID-19. The data were produced by immunoSEQ multiplex PCR, yet TCRdb's version contains in-frame clones alone and is incomplete. This sample carries more than 65,000 clones, approximately 78% of them seen once, and the ten largest clones take 7% to 9%. Sequencing input: peripheral blood. These receptors were obtained from a human donor in a cohort sampled during active COVID-19.

The rearrangement joins TRBV6-6 to TRBJ1-2; D not certain. This CDR3 spans 14 amino acids. Per germline, CDR1 MNHNY and CDR2 SVGAGI (reference sequence). V was clipped by 7 bases and J by 5 bases, with 17 bases between them. The CDR3 spells CASNEETQPYGYTF. The CDR3 DNA follows: TGTGCCAGCAACGAAGAAACTCAACCATATGGCTACACCTTC.

The chain carries TRBV7-8 and TRBJ1-2; D is perhaps TRBD1 (6 bases). Germline CDR1 and CDR2: SGHVS and FQNEAQ. The length of the CDR3 is 18 residues. The ends were cut back, 1 base at V and 0 bases at J, with 18 bases in the middle. The CDR3 loop reads CASSLGRTESLANYGYTF. CDR3 in DNA: TGTGCCAGCAGCTTAGGGAGGACAGAATCCTTAGCTAACTATGGCTACACCTTC. The full variable domain, with the rest looked up from reference TRBV7-8 and TRBJ1-2, is GAGVSQSPRYKVAKRGQDVALRCDPISGHVSLFWYQQALGQGPEFLTYFQNEAQLDKSGLPSDRFFAERPEGSVSTLKIQRTQQEDSAVYLCASSLGRTESLANYGYTFGSGTRLTVV.

The chain couples TRBV28 to TRBJ1-1; 11 bases line up with TRBD1. Germline CDR1 is MDHEN and CDR2 is SYDVKM. The V segment lost 8 bases and the J segment 0 bases; nucleotides outside the gene matches: 2. This CDR3 spans 14 amino acids. For the CDR3, the DNA is TGTGCCAGCCGGACAGGGGGCATGAACACTGAAGCTTTCTTT. Translated: CASRTGGMNTEAFF. Complete variable domain (other parts from reference TRBV28 and TRBJ1-1): DVKVTQSSRYLVKRTGEKVFLECVQDMDHENMFWYRQDPGLGLRLIYFSYDVKMKEKGDIPEGYSVSREKKERFSLILESASTNQTSMYLCASRTGGMNTEAFFGQGTRLTVV.

This clone was observed a single time. The V gene is TRBV7-2, the J gene TRBJ2-5; 12 bases fit TRBD2. Germline CDR1 is SGHTA and CDR2 is FQGNSA. There are 16 residues in the CDR3. After removal of 4 bases from V and 2 bases from J, the junction contained 5 bases not matched to a gene. This CDR3 is CASSSSSGGGQETQYF. CDR3 bases: TGTGCCAGCAGCTCGTCTAGCGGGGGGGGTCAAGAGACCCAGTACTTC.

The gene calls are TRBV10-3 and TRBJ2-1; TRBD2 agrees at 11 bases. CDR3 length: 17 amino acids. J gave up 0 bases and V 3 bases, and 4 bases lay outside the gene matches. Germline CDR1 reads ENHRY; CDR2 reads SYGVKD. CDR3 residues: CAISEGTSGFSYNEQFF. In nucleotides, the CDR3 is TGTGCCATCAGTGAAGGGACTAGCGGATTCTCCTACAATGAGCAGTTCTTC.

The table lists this clone with a count of one. The gene calls are TRBV4-1 and TRBJ1-4, with D perhaps TRBD1 (5 bases). Germline V lookup: CDR1 MGHRA, CDR2 YSYEKL. This CDR3 comprises 14 residues. V lost 5 bases to trimming and J lost 7 bases, with 14 bases between them. CDR3 nucleotide sequence: TGCGCCAGCAGCTTGCGCGGGGCGGGTGAAAAACTGTTTTTT. Its translation: CASSLRGAGEKLFF.

The V gene is TRBV5-1, the J gene TRBJ1-4; D unresolved. Germline V CDR1 and CDR2: SGHRS, YFSETQ. The length of the CDR3 is 13 residues. Between the trimmed V and J ends, which lost 4 bases and 4 bases, there was a span of 8 bases. The chain's CDR3 is CASSTGYNEKLFF. In DNA form, the CDR3 reads TGCGCCAGCAGCACGGGGTATAATGAAAAACTGTTTTTT.

The V gene is TRBV5-1, the J gene TRBJ1-1; 10 bases are a match to TRBD1. V shed 3 bases and J 5 bases; nucleotides not matched to a gene: 7. The CDR3 has 15 residues. Germline V gives CDR1 SGHRS, CDR2 YFSETQ. The DNA for the CDR3 is TGCGCCAGCAGCTGGGGGGACAGGGGCCAAACTGAAGCTTTCTTT. It is translated as CASSWGDRGQTEAFF.

The gene calls are TRBV6-5 and TRBJ1-1; a possible D gene is TRBD1 (5 bases). V lost 7 bases and J lost 4, with 13 bases in between. This CDR3 spans 13 amino acids. Looked up from germline, CDR1 is MNHEY and CDR2 is SVGAGI. CDR3 region: CASIQPGGTEAFF. The CDR3 DNA follows: TGTGCCAGCATTCAGCCGGGGGGCACTGAAGCTTTCTTT.

The chain uses TRBV10-1 and TRBJ2-3; TRBD1 is a possible D gene (6 bases). Trimming stripped 3 bases from V and 8 bases from J, with 9 bases between. Germline-derived CDR1 and CDR2 are WNHNN and SYGVQD (reference sequence). This CDR3 has 12 residues. The CDR3: CASSEVRGTQYF. The CDR3 nucleotides are TGCGCCAGCAGTGAAGTCAGGGGTACGCAGTATTTT.

The chain is built from TRBV11-2 and TRBJ1-2; no reliable D call. CDR3 length: 15 residues. From germline, CDR1 is SGHAT and CDR2 FQNNGV. V shed 2 bases and J shed 3 bases, with 13 bases lying between them. The CDR3 sequence is CASSLSLEAYYGYTF. The DNA of the CDR3 is TGTGCCAGCAGCTTAAGTCTTGAGGCATACTATGGCTACACCTTC. Drawing the rest from reference TRBV11-2 and TRBJ1-2, the complete variable domain is EAGVAQSPRYKIIEKRQSVAFWCNPISGHATLYWYQQILGQGPKLLIQFQNNGVVDDSQLPKDRFSAERLKGVDSTLKIQPAKLEDSAVYLCASSLSLEAYYGYTFGSGTRLTVV.

The chain carries TRBV6-4 and TRBJ2-3; TRBD2 aligns across 16 bases. The CDR3 loop spans 17 amino acids. Trimming at V came to 4 bases and at J to 6 bases, leaving 7 bases not matched to a gene. The germline CDR1 and CDR2 sequences are MRHNA and SNTAGT. CDR3 protein: CASSAQGTSGGGDTQYF. The CDR3 DNA reads as TGTGCCAGCAGTGCACAGGGGACTAGCGGGGGGGGTGATACGCAGTATTTT.

The genes are TRBV5-1 and TRBJ1-4; 7 positions agree with TRBD1. The CDR3 loop spans 16 amino acids. CDR1 and CDR2 (germline): SGHRS, YFSETQ. Trimming removed 0 bases from V and 4 bases from J; junction bases left unmatched: 6. This CDR3 is CASSLVGDSHNEKLFF. CDR3 bases: TGCGCCAGCAGCTTGGTGGGGGACAGCCATAATGAAAAACTGTTTTTT.

Here the CDR3 reads CASSAMEGSGGYTF. CDR3 nucleotides: TGTGCCAGCAGCGCCATGGAGGGGTCGGGTGGCTACACCTTC. The J gene is TRBJ1-2, the V gene TRBV9; D is possibly TRBD1 (5 bases). Trimming removed 3 bases at V and 7 bases at J, with 16 bases between. This CDR3 has 14 residues. Per germline, CDR1 SGDLS and CDR2 YYNGEE. Supplemented by reference TRBV9 and TRBJ1-2, the full variable domain reads DSGVTQTPKHLITATGQRVTLRCSPRSGDLSVYWYQQSLDQGLQFLIQYYNGEERAKGNILERFSAQQFPDLHSELNLSSLELGDSALYFCASSAMEGSGGYTFGSGTRLTVV.